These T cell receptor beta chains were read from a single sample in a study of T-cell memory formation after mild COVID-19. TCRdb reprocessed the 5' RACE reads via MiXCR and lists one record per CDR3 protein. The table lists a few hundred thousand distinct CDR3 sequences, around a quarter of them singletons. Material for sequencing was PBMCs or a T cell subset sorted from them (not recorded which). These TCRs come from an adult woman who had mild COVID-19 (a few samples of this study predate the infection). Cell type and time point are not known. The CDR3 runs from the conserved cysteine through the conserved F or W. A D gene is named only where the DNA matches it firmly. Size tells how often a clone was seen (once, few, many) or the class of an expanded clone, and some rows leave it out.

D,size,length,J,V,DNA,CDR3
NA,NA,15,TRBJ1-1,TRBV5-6,TGTGCCAGCAGCTTGGTCGGAGCTATGAACACTGAAGCTTTCTTT,CASSLVGAMNTEAFF
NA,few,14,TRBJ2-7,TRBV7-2,TGTGCCAGCAGCTTATATGGTGGGGGCGACGAGCAGTACTTC,CASSLYGGGDEQYF
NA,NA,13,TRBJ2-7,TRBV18,TGTGCCAGCTCACCACTTCCAATACGCGAGCAGTACTTC,CASSPLPIREQYF
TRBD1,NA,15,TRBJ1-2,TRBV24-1,TGTGCCACCAGTGATGACAGGGGAAATAACTATGGCTACACCTTC,CATSDDRGNNYGYTF
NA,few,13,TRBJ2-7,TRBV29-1,TGCAGCGTTGCTTGGGGCGCCGGCTACGAGCAGTACTTC,CSVAWGAGYEQYF
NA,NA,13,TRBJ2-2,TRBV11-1,TGTGCCAGCAGCCAACGGTCTTCCGGGGAGCTGTTTTTT,CASSQRSSGELFF
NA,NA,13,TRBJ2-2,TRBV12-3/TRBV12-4,TGTGCCAGCAGGATGACGAACACCGGGGAGCTGTTTTTT,CASRMTNTGELFF
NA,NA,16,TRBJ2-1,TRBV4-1,TGCGCCAGCAGCCAAGAGAGGGGGGGCCCTGCATATGAGCAGTTCTTC,CASSQERGGPAYEQFF
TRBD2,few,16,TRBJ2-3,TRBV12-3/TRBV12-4,TGTGCCAGCAGTCACCATCCTAGCGGGTTCACAGATACGCAGTATTTT,CASSHHPSGFTDTQYF
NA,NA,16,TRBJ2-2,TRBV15,TGTGCCACCAGCAGAGTTCCGAGGGGGAACACCGGGGAGCTGTTTTTT,CATSRVPRGNTGELFF
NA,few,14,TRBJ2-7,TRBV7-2,TGTGCCAGCAGCTTCGGCAGGGGGGCCTACGAGCAGTACTTC,CASSFGRGAYEQYF
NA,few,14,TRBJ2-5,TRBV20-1,TGCAGTGCTAGAGCTATGACTGAACAAGAGACCCAGTACTTC,CSARAMTEQETQYF
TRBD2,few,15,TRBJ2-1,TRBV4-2,TGTGCCAGCACCTTAGCGGGAGAAGCCTACAATGAGCAGTTCTTC,CASTLAGEAYNEQFF
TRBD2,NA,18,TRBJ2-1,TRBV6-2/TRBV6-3,TGTGCCAGCAGTTATATCGCTAGCGGGAGTAGCCCCTACAATGAGCAGTTCTTC,CASSYIASGSSPYNEQFF
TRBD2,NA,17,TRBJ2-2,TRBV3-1,TGTGCCAGCAGCCAAGAAGGCGGGGGGGCCCAGGCCGGGGAGCTGTTTTTT,CASSQEGGGAQAGELFF
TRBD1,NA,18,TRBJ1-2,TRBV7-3,TGTGCCAGCAGCCCTACCCTCGGAGGGGGCTCCGTCGGAGATGGCTACACCTTC,CASSPTLGGGSVGDGYTF
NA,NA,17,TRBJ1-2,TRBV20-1,TGCAGTGCTAGAGATCGAGGATTTTCCCATATCTCCTATGGCTACACCTTC,CSARDRGFSHISYGYTF
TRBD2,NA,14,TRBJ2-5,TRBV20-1,TGCAGTGCTAGATGGCGGGGGGGCCAAGAGACCCAGTACTTC,CSARWRGGQETQYF
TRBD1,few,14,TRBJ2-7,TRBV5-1,TGCGCCAGCACCAAGGGGACAGGGGTCTACGAGCAGTACTTC,CASTKGTGVYEQYF
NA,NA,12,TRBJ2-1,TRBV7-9,TGTGCCAGCAGCTTTCAGGGAAATGAGCAGTTCTTC,CASSFQGNEQFF
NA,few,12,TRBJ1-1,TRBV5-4,TGTGCCAGCAGCGAAGGGACATTTGAAGCTTTCTTT,CASSEGTFEAFF
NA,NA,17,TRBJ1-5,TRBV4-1,TGCGCCAGCAGCCAAGATCGGGGCAGGGCAACCAATCAGCCCCAGCATTTT,CASSQDRGRATNQPQHF
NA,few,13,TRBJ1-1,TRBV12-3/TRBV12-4,TGTGCCAGCAGGACATCCGAAGGAACTGAAGCTTTCTTT,CASRTSEGTEAFF
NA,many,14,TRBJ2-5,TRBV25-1,TGTGCCAGCAGTGAATATAGCCTGACGGAGACCCAGTACTTC,CASSEYSLTETQYF
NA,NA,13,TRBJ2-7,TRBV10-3,TGTGCCATCAGCGCCCAGGGGACCTACGAGCAGTACTTC,CAISAQGTYEQYF
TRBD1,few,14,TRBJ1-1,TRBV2,TGTGCCAGCAGGGACGACAGGGACAACACTGAAGCTTTCTTT,CASRDDRDNTEAFF
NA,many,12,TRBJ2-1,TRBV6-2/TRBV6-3,TGTGCCAGCAGTTACGGCGGAACAGAGCAGTTCTTC,CASSYGGTEQFF
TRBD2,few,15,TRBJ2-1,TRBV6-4,TGTGCCAGCAGTGTCGTCATAGCGGGGGCAAATGAGCAGTTCTTC,CASSVVIAGANEQFF
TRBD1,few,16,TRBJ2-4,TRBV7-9,TGTGCCAGCAGCTTAGGAGGACAGGGGTTGGGGAACATTCAGTACTTC,CASSLGGQGLGNIQYF
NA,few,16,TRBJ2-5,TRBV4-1,TGCGCCAGCAGCCAAGATCCTGGTAGCCGGAGGGAGACCCAGTACTTC,CASSQDPGSRRETQYF
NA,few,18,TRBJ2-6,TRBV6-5,TGTGCCAGCAGTTACAATGGGGGCACAAGCTCTGGGGCCAACGTCCTGACTTTC,CASSYNGGTSSGANVLTF
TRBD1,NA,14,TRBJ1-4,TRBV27,TGTGCCAGCAGTTGGACAGGCAGGATTGAAAAACTGTTTTTT,CASSWTGRIEKLFF
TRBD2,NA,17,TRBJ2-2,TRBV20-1,TGCAGTGCCCGTGGAATAGCGGGGTCGGCGAACACCGGGGAGCTGTTTTTT,CSARGIAGSANTGELFF
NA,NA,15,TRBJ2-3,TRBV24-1,TGTGCCACCAGCGGGGGCGGGACGGGCACAGATACGCAGTATTTT,CATSGGGTGTDTQYF
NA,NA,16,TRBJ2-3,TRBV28,TGTGCCAGCAGTCCCTTGCCGGGAGAAGTAACAGATACGCAGTATTTT,CASSPLPGEVTDTQYF
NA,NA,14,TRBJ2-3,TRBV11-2,TGTGCCAGCAGCTTTTGGGGGCGTGCAGATACGCAGTATTTT,CASSFWGRADTQYF
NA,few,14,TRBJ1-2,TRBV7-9,TGTGCCAGCAGCTTACCGACAGGAGTTACTGGCTACACCTTC,CASSLPTGVTGYTF
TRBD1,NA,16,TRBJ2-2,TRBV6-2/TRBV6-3,TGTGCCAGCAGTTACAGGCAGGGGGCGCGTACCGGGGAGCTGTTTTTT,CASSYRQGARTGELFF
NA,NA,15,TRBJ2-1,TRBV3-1,TGTGCCAGCAGCCAAGGATTCGCGAACTACAATGAGCAGTTCTTC,CASSQGFANYNEQFF
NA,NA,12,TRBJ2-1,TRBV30,TGTGCCTACGCGACAGGAGGCGAAGAGCAGTTCTTC,CAYATGGEEQFF
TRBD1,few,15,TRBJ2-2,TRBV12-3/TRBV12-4,TGTGCCAGCAGTTTCCGGGACAGTAACACCGGGGAGCTGTTTTTT,CASSFRDSNTGELFF
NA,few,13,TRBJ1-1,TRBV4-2,TGTGCCAGCAGCCAAGATCTAGGGGCTGGAGCTTTCTTT,CASSQDLGAGAFF
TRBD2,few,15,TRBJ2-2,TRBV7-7,TGTGCTAGCAGCCCGCTAGCGGGGGTCACCGGGGAGCTGTTTTTT,CASSPLAGVTGELFF
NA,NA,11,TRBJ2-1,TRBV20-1,TGCAGTGCTAATTGGCGATATGAGCAGTTCTTC,CSANWRYEQFF
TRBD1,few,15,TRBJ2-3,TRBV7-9,TGTGCCAGCAGCGTAGGGACAGGGCGCACAGATACGCAGTATTTT,CASSVGTGRTDTQYF
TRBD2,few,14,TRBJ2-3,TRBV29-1,TGCAGCGTTAGGACTAGCGGAAGTCTAGATACGCAGTATTTT,CSVRTSGSLDTQYF
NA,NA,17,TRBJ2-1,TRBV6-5,TGTGCCAGCAGTTACTCGTTGCCGGAACAGGACCCCGGTGAGCAGTTCTTC,CASSYSLPEQDPGEQFF
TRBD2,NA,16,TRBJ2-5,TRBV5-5,TGTGCCAGCAGCTTGCCGGGACTAGCCCTCCGGGAGACCCAGTACTTC,CASSLPGLALRETQYF